This paragraph reports one T cell receptor beta chain. From germline, CDR1 is MGHRA and CDR2 YSYEKL. Between the trimmed V and J ends, which lost 4 bases and 0 bases, there was a span of 12 bases. The CDR3 sequence is 15 residues long. This sample stems from a study of OX40 agonist ivuxolimab in advanced cancers. As for the study in general: Head and neck, renal cell, melanoma or hepatocellular carcinoma were the cancers that dose-escalation patients had. Aged about 20 to 80 with a mean of roughly 65 years, they were around 85% male.

Generated by immunoSEQ multiplex PCR, the TCRdb table keeps only in-frame clones and is missing some. The profile shows tens of thousands of clones, 85% to 90% of them singletons. The genes are TRBV4-1 and TRBJ1-2, with D perhaps matching TRBD1 (6 bases). Sequencing used CD4+ or CD8+ T cells sorted from blood, obtained in a trial of the OX40 agonist ivuxolimab. The TCR originated in an adult with an advanced solid tumor such as melanoma, head and neck, liver or kidney cancer. CDR3 loop: CASSPVEGANYGYTF. CDR3 coding DNA: TGCGCCAGCAGCCCAGTGGAGGGGGCTAACTATGGCTACACCTTC.